This T cell receptor beta chain was sequenced for a study of beta chain features in type 1 diabetes. Study summary: When patients were set against healthy donors, age, gender and cell yields were similar.

The whole isolated RNA underwent reverse transcription, so sequencing captured expressed TCRB transcripts. The protocol was immunoSEQ multiplex PCR, while the TCRdb copy is restricted to in-frame clones and leaves out a portion. The table includes 300,000 or so clones, less than 10% detected once. This clone was counted many times. Its antigen is undetermined. Trimming removed 1 base at V and 2 bases at J, with 11 bases between. CDR1 SGHVS and CDR2 FQNEAQ come from the germline V gene. The CDR3 spans 15 residues. Study conclusions and caveats: The similarity of naive, central memory and Treg TCRB repertoires appeared greater among patients than among healthy donors. The question left open here concerned HLA type influencing TCRB rearrangement.

V is TRBV7-8 and J is TRBJ1-2; the D gene is possibly TRBD1 (6 bases). The sequence was collected from a woman under 30 in good health. Source material: central memory CD4+ T cells from blood. The CDR3 loop reads CASSLGQGLNYGYTF. The CDR3 DNA is TGTGCCAGCAGCTTAGGGCAGGGGCTAAACTATGGCTACACCTTC.